Shown below are 9 T cell receptor beta chains from a single sample sequenced in a study of shared clonotypes between healthy human individuals. The assay was immunoSEQ multiplex PCR, and TCRdb's table has in-frame clones only and misses some. Of around 2,000,000 clones detected, 85% to 95% appear once; the ten largest clones hold 0.13%. Sequencing was carried out using naive CD4+ T cells sorted from blood. The sample's subset: CD45RA+ positively selected. The receptors here all came from a man between 18 and 29 years old in good health.

This rearrangement joins TRBV6-1 to TRBJ2-1; no clear D gene. Germline V gives CDR1 MNHNS, CDR2 SASEGT. The CDR3 totals 12 residues. Trimming removed 2 bases from V and 5 bases from J, with 4 bases in between. CDR3 in amino acids: CASSERNNEQFF. The DNA of the CDR3 is TGTGCCAGCAGTGAACGGAACAATGAGCAGTTCTTC.

V usage is TRBV30 and J usage is TRBJ2-7, with TRBD1 matching over 8 bases. CDR1 GTSNPN and CDR2 SVGIG come from the germline V gene (reference sequence). CDR3 length: 14 residues. V lost 2 bases and J lost 2; bases outside the gene matches: 5. The CDR3 sequence is CAWSSGTGPYEQYF. Here the CDR3 DNA reads TGTGCCTGGAGTTCCGGGACAGGCCCCTACGAGCAGTACTTC.

This sequence joins TRBV5-6 and TRBJ1-6; 9 nucleotides match TRBD1. V gave up 1 base and J gave up 8 bases; unmatched junction bases: 4. The CDR3 has 15 amino acids. The V gene's germline CDR1 is SGHDT and CDR2 YYEEEE. The CDR3 DNA reads as TGTGCCAGCAGCTTGAGGACAGGGGTTTATTCACCCCTCCACTTT. It specifies CASSLRTGVYSPLHF.

The chain uses TRBV5-4 and TRBJ2-1; 11 bases are a match to TRBD2. The J segment lost 6 bases and the V segment lost 5 bases, leaving 10 bases of the junction unmatched. Germline loops: CDR1 SGHNT, CDR2 YYREEE (reference sequence). The CDR3 sequence is 16 residues long. The CDR3 DNA reads as TGTGCCAGCAGTCAAAATAGCGGGAGGGCAATCAATGAGCAGTTCTTC. Its translation is CASSQNSGRAINEQFF.

The chain links TRBV5-1 to TRBJ1-1, with D uncertain. The V and J ends lost 0 bases and 1 base respectively, with 13 bases between them. Germline V CDR1 and CDR2: SGHRS, YFSETQ. The CDR3 runs to 16 residues. The CDR3 coding sequence is TGCGCCAGCAGCTTGGAAGTGGGCTACGGGAACACTGAAGCTTTCTTT. This encodes CASSLEVGYGNTEAFF.

The chain recombines TRBV11-2 with TRBJ2-7; no clear D. This CDR3 region has 14 residues. CDR1 is SGHAT, CDR2 FQNNGV, per germline. The V and J ends lost 5 bases and 3 bases respectively, with 14 bases between them. CDR3 coding DNA: TGTGCCAGCAGCAAAACTCTACCGGGCTACGAGCAGTACTTC. Its protein product is CASSKTLPGYEQYF.

CDR3 in amino acids: CASKLAGDTDTQYF. The CDR3 DNA reads as TGCGCCAGCAAACTAGCGGGGGACACAGATACGCAGTATTTT. The chain carries TRBV5-1 and TRBJ2-3; 11 bases align to TRBD2. The CDR3 length is 14 residues. V shed 6 bases and J 2 bases; nucleotides not matched to a gene: 2. Germline lookup yields CDR1 SGHRS and CDR2 YFSETQ.

This chain connects TRBV6-5 to TRBJ2-7, with TRBD2 identical over 9 bases. Germline-derived CDR1 and CDR2 are MNHEY and SVGAGI. After removal of 4 bases from V and 6 bases from J, the junction contained 10 bases not matched to a gene. The CDR3 totals 15 residues. As DNA, the CDR3 is TGTGCCAGCAGTTGGGTGGAGCGGGGGGCGGGCGAGCAGTACTTC. Translating it yields CASSWVERGAGEQYF.

Details on this clone: Within the sample, other DNA sequences also encode this same CDR3. The rearrangement joins TRBV29-1 to TRBJ2-5; 10 bases fit TRBD1. Germline V gene lookup returns CDR1 SQVTM and CDR2 ANQGSEA. The CDR3 has 12 residues. J lost 2 bases, V lost 6 bases, and 0 bases had no gene match. CDR3 nucleotide sequence: TGCAGCGTGGACAGGGGGCAAGAGACCCAGTACTTC. Its translation: CSVDRGQETQYF.